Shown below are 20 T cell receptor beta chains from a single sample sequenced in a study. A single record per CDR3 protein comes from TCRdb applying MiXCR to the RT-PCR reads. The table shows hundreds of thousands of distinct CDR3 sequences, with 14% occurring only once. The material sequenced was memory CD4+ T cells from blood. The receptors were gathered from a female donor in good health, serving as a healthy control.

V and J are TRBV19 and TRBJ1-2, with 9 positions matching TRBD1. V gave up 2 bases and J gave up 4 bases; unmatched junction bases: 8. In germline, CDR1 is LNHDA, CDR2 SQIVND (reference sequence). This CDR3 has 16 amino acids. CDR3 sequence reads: CASSITGQGQSYGYTF. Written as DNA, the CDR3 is TGTGCCAGTAGTATAACGGGACAGGGACAGAGCTATGGCTACACCTTC.

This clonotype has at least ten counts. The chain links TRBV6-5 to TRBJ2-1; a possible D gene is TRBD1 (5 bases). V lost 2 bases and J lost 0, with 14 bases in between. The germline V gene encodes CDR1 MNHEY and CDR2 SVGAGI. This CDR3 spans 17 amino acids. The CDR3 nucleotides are TGTGCCAGCAGTTACCTTAGGACAACTAACTCCTACAATGAGCAGTTCTTC. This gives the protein CASSYLRTTNSYNEQFF.

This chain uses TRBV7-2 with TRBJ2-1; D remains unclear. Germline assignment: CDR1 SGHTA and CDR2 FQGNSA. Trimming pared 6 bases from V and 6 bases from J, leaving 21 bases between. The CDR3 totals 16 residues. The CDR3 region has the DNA TGTGCCAGCAGTCCATCCTTAGGGAACTGGGGCAATGAGCAGTTCTTC. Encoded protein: CASSPSLGNWGNEQFF.

The CDR3 DNA reads TGTGCCATCGGAGAACAGCAAACCAGTTCACCCCTCCACTTT. Translating gives CAIGEQQTSSPLHF. This chain joins TRBV10-3 and TRBJ1-6, with unresolved D. The CDR3 runs 14 residues. The V gene's germline CDR1 is ENHRY and CDR2 SYGVKD. The germline V and J ends were trimmed by 8 bases and 9 bases, with 17 bases remaining between them.

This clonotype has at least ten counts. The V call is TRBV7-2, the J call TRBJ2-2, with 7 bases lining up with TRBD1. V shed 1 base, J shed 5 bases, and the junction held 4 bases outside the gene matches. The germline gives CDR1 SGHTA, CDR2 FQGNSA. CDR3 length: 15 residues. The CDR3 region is CASSLEGQITGELFF. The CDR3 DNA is TGTGCCAGCAGCTTAGAGGGACAGATAACCGGGGAGCTGTTTTTT.

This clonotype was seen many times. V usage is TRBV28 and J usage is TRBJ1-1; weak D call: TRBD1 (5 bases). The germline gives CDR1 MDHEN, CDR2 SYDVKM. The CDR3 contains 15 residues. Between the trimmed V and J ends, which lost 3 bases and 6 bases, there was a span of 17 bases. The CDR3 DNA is TGTGCCAGCAGTTTCGGTGGTAGAGGCAGGGCTGAAGCTTTCTTT. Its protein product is CASSFGGRGRAEAFF. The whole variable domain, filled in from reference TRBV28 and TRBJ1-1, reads DVKVTQSSRYLVKRTGEKVFLECVQDMDHENMFWYRQDPGLGLRLIYFSYDVKMKEKGDIPEGYSVSREKKERFSLILESASTNQTSMYLCASSFGGRGRAEAFFGQGTRLTVV.

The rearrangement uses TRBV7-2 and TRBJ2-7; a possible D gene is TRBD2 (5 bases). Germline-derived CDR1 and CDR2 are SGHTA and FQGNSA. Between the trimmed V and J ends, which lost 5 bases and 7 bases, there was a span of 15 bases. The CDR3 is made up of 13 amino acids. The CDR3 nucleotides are TGTGCCAGCAGCCCGGGCGGGCTTGGGGAGCAGTACTTC. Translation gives CASSPGGLGEQYF.

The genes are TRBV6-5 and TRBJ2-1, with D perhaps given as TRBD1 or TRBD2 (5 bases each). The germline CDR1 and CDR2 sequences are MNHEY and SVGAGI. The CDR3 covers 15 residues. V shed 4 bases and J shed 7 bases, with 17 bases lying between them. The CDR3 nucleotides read TGTGCCAGCAGTTCCCGCCCCGTCGAGGGGAATGAGCAGTTCTTC. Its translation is CASSSRPVEGNEQFF.

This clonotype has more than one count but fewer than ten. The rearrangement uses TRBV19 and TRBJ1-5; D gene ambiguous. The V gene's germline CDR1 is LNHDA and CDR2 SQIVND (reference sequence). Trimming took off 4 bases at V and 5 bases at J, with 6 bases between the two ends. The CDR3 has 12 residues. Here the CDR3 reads CASSTLYQPQHF. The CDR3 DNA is TGTGCCAGTAGTACCTTGTATCAGCCCCAGCATTTT.

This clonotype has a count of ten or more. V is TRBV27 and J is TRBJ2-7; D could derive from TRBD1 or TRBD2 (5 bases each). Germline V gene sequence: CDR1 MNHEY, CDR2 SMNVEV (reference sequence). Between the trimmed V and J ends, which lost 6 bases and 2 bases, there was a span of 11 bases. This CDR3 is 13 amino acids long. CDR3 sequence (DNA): TGTGCCAGCAGGGGGACCGTCACCTACGAGCAGTACTTC. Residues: CASRGTVTYEQYF.

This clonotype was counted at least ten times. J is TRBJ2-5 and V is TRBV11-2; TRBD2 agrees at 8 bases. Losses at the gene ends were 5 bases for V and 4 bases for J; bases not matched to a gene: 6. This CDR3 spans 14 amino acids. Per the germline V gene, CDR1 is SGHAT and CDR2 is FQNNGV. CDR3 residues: CASSTGTRRETQYF. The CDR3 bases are TGTGCCAGCAGCACCGGGACTAGGAGAGAGACCCAGTACTTC.

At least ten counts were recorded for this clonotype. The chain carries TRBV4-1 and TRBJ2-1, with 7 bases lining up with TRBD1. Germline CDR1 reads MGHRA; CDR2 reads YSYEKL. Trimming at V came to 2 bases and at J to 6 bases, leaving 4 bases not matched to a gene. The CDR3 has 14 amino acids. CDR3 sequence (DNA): TGCGCCAGCAGCCAACGGGACAGAATCAATGAGCAGTTCTTC. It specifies CASSQRDRINEQFF.

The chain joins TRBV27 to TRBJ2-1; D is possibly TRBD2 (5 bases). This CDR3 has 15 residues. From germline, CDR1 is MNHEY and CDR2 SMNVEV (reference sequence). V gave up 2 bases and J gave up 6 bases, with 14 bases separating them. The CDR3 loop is CASSLNGGFSNEQFF. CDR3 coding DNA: TGTGCCAGCAGTTTAAATGGCGGGTTTAGCAATGAGCAGTTCTTC.

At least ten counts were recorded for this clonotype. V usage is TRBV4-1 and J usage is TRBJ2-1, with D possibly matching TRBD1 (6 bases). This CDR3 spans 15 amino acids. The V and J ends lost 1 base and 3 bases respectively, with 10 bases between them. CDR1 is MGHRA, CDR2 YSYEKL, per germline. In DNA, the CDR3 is TGCGCCAGCAGCCAAGTGATGGACAGCTACAATGAGCAGTTCTTC. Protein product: CASSQVMDSYNEQFF.

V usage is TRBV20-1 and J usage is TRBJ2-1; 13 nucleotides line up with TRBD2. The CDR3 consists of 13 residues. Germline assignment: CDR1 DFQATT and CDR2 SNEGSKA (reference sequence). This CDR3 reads CSAGTSGMSEQFF. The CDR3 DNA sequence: TGCAGCGCCGGGACTAGCGGGATGAGTGAGCAGTTCTTC.

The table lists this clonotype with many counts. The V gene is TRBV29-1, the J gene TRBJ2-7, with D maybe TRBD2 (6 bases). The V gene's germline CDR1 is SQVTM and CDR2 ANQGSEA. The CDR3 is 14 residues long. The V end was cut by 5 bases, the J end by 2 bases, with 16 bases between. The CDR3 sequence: CSVSSGYPPYEQYF. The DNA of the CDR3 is TGCAGCGTTTCCAGCGGGTACCCTCCCTACGAGCAGTACTTC.

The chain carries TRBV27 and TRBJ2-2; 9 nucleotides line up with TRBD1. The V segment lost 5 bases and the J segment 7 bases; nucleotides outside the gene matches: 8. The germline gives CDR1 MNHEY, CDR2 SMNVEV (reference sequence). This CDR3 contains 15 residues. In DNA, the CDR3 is TGTGCCAGCAGTCCGACAGGGGGTTCCATCGGGGAGCTGTTTTTT. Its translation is CASSPTGGSIGELFF.

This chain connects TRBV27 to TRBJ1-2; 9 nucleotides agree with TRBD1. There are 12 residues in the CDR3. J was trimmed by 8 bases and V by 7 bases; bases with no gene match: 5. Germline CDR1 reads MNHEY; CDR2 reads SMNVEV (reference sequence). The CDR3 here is CASTTGGGGYTF. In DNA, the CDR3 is TGTGCCAGCACCACAGGGGGCGGAGGCTACACCTTC.

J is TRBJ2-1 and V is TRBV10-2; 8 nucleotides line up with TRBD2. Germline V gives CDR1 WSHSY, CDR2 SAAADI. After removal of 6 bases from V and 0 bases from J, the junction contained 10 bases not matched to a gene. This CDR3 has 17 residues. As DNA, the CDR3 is TGCGCCAGCAGGATTAGCGGGAATCTTCGCTCCTACAATGAGCAGTTCTTC. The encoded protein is CASRISGNLRSYNEQFF.

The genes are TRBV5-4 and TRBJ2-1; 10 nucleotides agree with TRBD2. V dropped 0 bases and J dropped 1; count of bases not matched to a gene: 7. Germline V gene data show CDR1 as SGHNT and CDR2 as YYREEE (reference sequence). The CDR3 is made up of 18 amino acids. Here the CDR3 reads CASSLGGLAGGSYNEQFF. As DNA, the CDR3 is TGTGCCAGCAGCTTGGGAGGCTTAGCGGGAGGTTCCTACAATGAGCAGTTCTTC.